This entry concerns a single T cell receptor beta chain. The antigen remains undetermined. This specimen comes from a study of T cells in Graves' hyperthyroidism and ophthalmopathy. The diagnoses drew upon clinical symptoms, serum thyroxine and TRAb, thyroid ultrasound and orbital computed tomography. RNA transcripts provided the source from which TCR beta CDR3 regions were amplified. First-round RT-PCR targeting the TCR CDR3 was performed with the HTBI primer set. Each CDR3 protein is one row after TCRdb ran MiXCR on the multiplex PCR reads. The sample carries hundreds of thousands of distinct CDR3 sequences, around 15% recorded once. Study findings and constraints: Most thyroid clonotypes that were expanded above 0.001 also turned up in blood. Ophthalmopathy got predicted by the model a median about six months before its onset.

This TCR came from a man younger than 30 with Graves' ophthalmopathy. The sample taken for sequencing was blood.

Here the CDR3 DNA reads TGTGCCAGCAACCTAGGCGGGACTAGCGGCACAGATACGCAGTATTTT. Amino acid sequence: CASNLGGTSGTDTQYF. The genes are TRBV6-1 and TRBJ2-3; 10 bases align to TRBD2. The CDR3 consists of 16 residues. Germline V gene lookup returns CDR1 MNHNS and CDR2 SASEGT. Losses at the gene ends were 7 bases for V and 1 base for J; bases not matched to a gene: 8.